The next 9 T cell receptor beta chains were all read from a single sample in a study of CD8+ T cells in alopecia areata. Treatment noted: oral pan-JAK inhibitor, 5-10 mg twice daily. TCR sequencing used cDNA made by reverse transcription of extracted RNA. This table comes from immunoSEQ multiplex PCR, and its TCRdb copy is limited to in-frame clones, with some not included. The sample records around 100,000 clones, more than 65% being singletons. Sequenced material: CD8+ T cells sorted from blood, taken around week 44, from a patient treated with tofacitinib. The receptors come from a human donor with alopecia areata.

A remark on this clone: The germline gene is not matched at one end of the junction; a read error may be the cause. The V call is TRBV15, the J call TRBJ2-5, with D maybe TRBD2 (5 bases). This CDR3 has 15 amino acids. Germline values: CDR1 LNHNV, CDR2 YYDKDF (reference sequence). Here the CDR3 DNA reads TGTGCCACCAACAGAGATAGGCGGACCCTCGGGGAGCAGTACTTC. Protein: CATNRDRRTLGEQYF. The variable domain in full, with the rest retrieved from reference TRBV15 and TRBJ2-5, is DAMVIQNPRYQVTQFGKPVTLSCSQTLNHNVMYWYQQKSSQAPKLLFHYYDKDFNNEADTPDNFQSRRPNTSFCFLDIRSPGLGDTAMYLCATNRDRRTLGEQYFGPGTRLLVL.

The CDR3, as DNA: TGTGCCAGCAGTCTCCCCGGGACGGGATCTCCGAACACCGGGGAGCTGTTTTTT. It is translated as CASSLPGTGSPNTGELFF. This sequence joins TRBV7-6 and TRBJ2-2, with D possibly called TRBD1 or TRBD2 (5 bases each). The V end was cut by 6 bases, the J end by 0 bases, with 20 bases between. The CDR3 runs 18 residues. Looked up from germline, CDR1 is SGHVS and CDR2 is FNYEAQ.

The chain has TRBV13 and TRBJ1-1; D remains ambiguous. This CDR3 has 15 residues. V was trimmed by 4 bases and J by 4 bases, leaving 16 bases between them. The germline CDR1 and CDR2 sequences are PRHDT and FYEKMQ (reference sequence). As DNA, the CDR3 is TGTGCCAGCAGCTCACCGGGTGTAGGGATCACTGAAGCTTTCTTT. Its protein is CASSSPGVGITEAFF.

V is TRBV5-1 and J is TRBJ1-4; D is unclear. CDR1 and CDR2 (germline): SGHRS, YFSETQ. Trimming removed 2 bases from V and 8 bases from J, with 4 bases in between. The CDR3 consists of 11 residues. The CDR3 DNA is TGCGCCAGCAGCTTCGGAGAAAAACTGTTTTTT. This encodes CASSFGEKLFF.

CDR3 sequence (DNA): TGTGCCATCAGTGAGTCGAGTTTTGTGGGACAGGGACCCCCCAACTATGGCTACACCTTC. Residues: CAISESSFVGQGPPNYGYTF. The rearrangement joins TRBV10-3 to TRBJ1-2; 9 bases map to TRBD1. V was pared by 0 bases and J by 2 bases, with 16 bases of the junction left unmatched. This CDR3 has 20 residues. Germline values: CDR1 ENHRY, CDR2 SYGVKD.

This sequence joins TRBV30 and TRBJ1-1; possible D gene TRBD1, 6 bases. Germline V CDR1 and CDR2: GTSNPN, SVGIG (reference sequence). V was trimmed by 4 bases and J by 5 bases, leaving 23 bases between them. The CDR3 has 16 residues. CDR3 sequence reads: CAWTPGATGLGTEAFF. The DNA of the CDR3 is TGTGCCTGGACGCCGGGGGCGACGGGGTTGGGGACTGAAGCTTTCTTT. The complete variable domain, with remaining parts taken from reference TRBV30 and TRBJ1-1, reads SQTIHQWPATLVQPVGSPLSLECTVEGTSNPNLYWYRQAAGRGLQLLFYSVGIGQISSEVPQNLSASRPQDRQFILSSKKLLLSDSGFYLCAWTPGATGLGTEAFFGQGTRLTVV.

With respect to this clone: The sample holds other DNA sequences that translate to the same CDR3. The V call is TRBV19, the J call TRBJ2-2, with no clear D. The CDR3 runs to 11 residues. Trimming cost V 1 base and J 8 bases, with 2 bases left between them. The V gene's germline CDR1 is LNHDA and CDR2 SQIVND (reference sequence). The CDR3 DNA follows: TGTGCCAGTAGTATAGGAGGGGAGCTGTTTTTT. Translating it yields CASSIGGELFF.

The chain combines TRBV21-1 with TRBJ2-1; TRBD2, the table's D call, was not compared with the DNA. TRBV21-1 is described as a pseudogene. The CDR3 totals 15 residues. The CDR3 loop is CASSKVAGGPNEQFF. DNA of the CDR3: TGTGCCAGCAGCAAGGTCGCAGGAGGTCCCAATGAGCAGTTCTTC.

The chain joins TRBV4-1 to TRBJ2-7; no clear D gene. The V gene lost 4 bases and the J gene lost 1 base, with 8 bases spanning the gap. Germline CDR1 MGHRA, CDR2 YSYEKL. CDR3 size: 13 residues. This chain's CDR3 is CASSLRPSYEQYF. The CDR3 nucleotides are TGCGCCAGCAGCCTCAGACCGTCCTACGAGCAGTACTTC.